Each of the 13 T cell receptor beta chains below was sequenced from the same sample in a study of T cells in Graves' hyperthyroidism and ophthalmopathy. Amplification of TCR beta CDR3 regions was performed using RNA transcripts as template. RT-PCR in the first round (using the HTBI primer set) targeted the TCR CDR3. One entry per CDR3 protein, called by TCRdb with MiXCR from the multiplex PCR reads. The sample has more than 300,000 distinct CDR3 sequences; approximately 15% are singletons. The sequencing input was blood. The receptors shown here come from a woman between 55 and 75 years old with Graves' hyperthyroidism.

At least ten counts were recorded for this clonotype. The chain has TRBV11-2 and TRBJ2-7; D ambiguous. The V gene lost 9 bases and the J gene lost 2 bases, with 14 bases spanning the gap. The CDR3 sequence is 13 residues long. Germline V gene sequence: CDR1 SGHAT, CDR2 FQNNGV. The CDR3 region has the DNA TGTGCCAGTGGAGAGGTGCCGACCTACGAGCAGTACTTC. The encoded protein is CASGEVPTYEQYF.

This clonotype was found a few times. The chain uses TRBV20-1 and TRBJ2-7; the D gene is possibly TRBD2 (6 bases). Matching the DNA end better, TRBJ2-1 makes the J call doubtful. From germline, CDR1 is DFQATT and CDR2 SNEGSKA (reference sequence). This CDR3 region has 13 residues. The CDR3 loop reads CSAIRAGHYEQFF. In nucleotides, the CDR3 is TGCAGTGCTATTCGGGCGGGGCACTACGAGCAGTTCTTC.

This clonotype was observed a handful of times. The genes are TRBV29-1 and TRBJ1-2; TRBD1 agrees at 8 bases. J lost 5 bases, V lost 6 bases, and 14 bases had no gene match. The CDR3 spans 15 residues. CDR1 SQVTM and CDR2 ANQGSEA come from the germline V gene. CDR3 in DNA: TGCAGCGTGGATGGCAGGGGGCGCGGGGGGTATGGCTACACCTTC. This codes for CSVDGRGRGGYGYTF.

The chain combines TRBV20-1 with TRBJ2-5; D uncertain. This CDR3 comprises 13 residues. Germline lookup yields CDR1 DFQATT and CDR2 SNEGSKA (reference sequence). V lost 6 bases and J lost 1, with 12 bases in between. The CDR3: CSATRTTQETQYF. The CDR3, as DNA: TGCAGTGCCACACGGACGACCCAAGAGACCCAGTACTTC.

In its sample, this clonotype was seen many times. In DNA, the CDR3 is TGTGCCAGCAGCTTGGGCAGGGGGTTCTTCCAGTACTTC. Its protein product is CASSLGRGFFQYF. This chain connects TRBV5-5 to TRBJ2-5; 7 bases align to TRBD1. J gave up 10 bases and V 0 bases, and 6 bases lay outside the gene matches. This CDR3 has 13 amino acids. Germline lookup yields CDR1 SGHKS and CDR2 YYEKEE (reference sequence).

This clonotype was found many times. The gene calls are TRBV12-3 or TRBV12-4 and TRBJ2-7; D is perhaps TRBD1 (6 bases). V was pared by 6 bases and J by 4 bases, with 19 bases between. This CDR3 is built from 15 residues. The CDR3 loop is CASSPTGFSSYEQYF. As DNA, the CDR3 is TGTGCCAGCAGCCCGACAGGTTTCTCGTCGTACGAGCAGTACTTC.

This clonotype was found many times. The chain links TRBV9 to TRBJ2-3, with 8 bases aligning to TRBD1. CDR1 is SGDLS, CDR2 YYNGEE, per germline. The V segment lost 3 bases and the J segment 0 bases; nucleotides outside the gene matches: 9. The CDR3 is 17 residues long. The CDR3 reads CASSAPLRTGSTDTQYF. In DNA, the CDR3 is TGTGCCAGCAGCGCACCCCTGAGGACAGGGAGCACAGATACGCAGTATTTT.

This clonotype was detected many times. The chain links TRBV28 to TRBJ2-7, with 8 bases matching TRBD1. V lost 4 bases, J lost 4 bases, and 6 bases stayed unmatched. CDR3 size: 14 residues. Germline CDR1 is MDHEN and CDR2 is SYDVKM. The CDR3 DNA is TGTGCCAGCAGTTACGGGACAGGAGGATACGAGCAGTACTTC. As protein: CASSYGTGGYEQYF.

On this clonotype itself: A much larger clone differs from this one at a single base, so this may be a read error. The chain is built from TRBV12-3 or TRBV12-4 and TRBJ2-1; a weak D match, TRBD2 (5 bases). The CDR3 contains 13 residues. The CDR3 reads CAGSLWERDEQFF. The DNA for the CDR3 is TGTGCCGGCAGTTTGTGGGAGAGGGATGAGCAGTTCTTC.

This clonotype was seen many times. V and J are TRBV5-1 and TRBJ2-7, with D unresolved. Trimming took off 4 bases at V and 3 bases at J, with 11 bases between the two ends. The CDR3 sequence is 13 residues long. Looked up from germline, CDR1 is SGHRS and CDR2 is YFSETQ. Here the CDR3 DNA reads TGCGCCAGCAGCCCGGATTGGGGCTACGAGCAGTACTTC. It translates to CASSPDWGYEQYF.

This clonotype showed up many times. This chain connects TRBV5-4 to TRBJ2-2, with TRBD2 matching over 16 bases. After removal of 4 bases from V and 6 bases from J, the junction contained 3 bases not matched to a gene. The CDR3 loop spans 16 amino acids. The germline V gene encodes CDR1 SGHNT and CDR2 YYREEE (reference sequence). The CDR3 loop reads CASSRGTSGRAGELFF. The DNA for the CDR3 is TGTGCCAGCAGCCGGGGGACTAGCGGGAGGGCCGGGGAGCTGTTTTTT. The full variable domain, rest sourced from reference TRBV5-4 and TRBJ2-2, is ETGVTQSPTHLIKTRGQQVTLRCSSQSGHNTVSWYQQALGQGPQFIFQYYREEENGRGNFPPRFSGLQFPNYSSELNVNALELDDSALYLCASSRGTSGRAGELFFGEGSRLTVL.

The chain is built from TRBV7-3 and TRBJ2-2; 7 nucleotides agree with TRBD2. Germline loops: CDR1 SGHTA, CDR2 FQGTGA. This CDR3 is built from 16 residues. V gave up 1 base and J gave up 1 base; unmatched junction bases: 3. As DNA, the CDR3 is TGTGCCAGCAGCTTAAATCCGGGAGGGAACACCGGGGAGCTGTTTTTT. Amino acid sequence: CASSLNPGGNTGELFF.

This clonotype occurred a few times. CDR3: CASSPALVRGRVEQFF. The CDR3 region has the DNA TGTGCCAGCAGCCCTGCTTTGGTCAGGGGGCGGGTTGAGCAGTTCTTC. The V and J genes are TRBV7-9 and TRBJ2-1; 8 bases match TRBD1. J gave up 9 bases and V 5 bases, and 15 bases lay outside the gene matches. Germline V lookup: CDR1 SEHNR, CDR2 FQNEAQ (reference sequence). This CDR3 is built from 16 residues. Full variable domain (rest looked up from reference TRBV7-9 and TRBJ2-1): DTGVSQNPRHKITKRGQNVTFRCDPISEHNRLYWYRQTLGQGPEFLTYFQNEAQLEKSRLLSDRFSAERPKGSFSTLEIQRTEQGDSAMYLCASSPALVRGRVEQFFGPGTRLTVL.